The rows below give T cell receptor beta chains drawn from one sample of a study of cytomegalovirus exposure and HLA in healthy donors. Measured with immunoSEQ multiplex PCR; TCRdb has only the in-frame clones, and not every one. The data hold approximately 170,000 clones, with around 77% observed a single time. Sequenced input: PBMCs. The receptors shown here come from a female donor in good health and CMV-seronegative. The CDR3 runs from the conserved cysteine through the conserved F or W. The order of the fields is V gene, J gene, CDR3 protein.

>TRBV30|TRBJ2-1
CAWSGAASYNEQFF
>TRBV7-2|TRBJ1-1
CASSRFRGRATEAFF
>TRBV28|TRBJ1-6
CASSIPGQNNSPLHF
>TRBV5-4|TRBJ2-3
CASSLGWEPDTQYF
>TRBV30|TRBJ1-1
CAWSVLRVNTEAFF
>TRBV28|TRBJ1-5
CASSLFGGPNQPQHF
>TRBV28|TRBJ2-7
CASSRTRGIYEQYF
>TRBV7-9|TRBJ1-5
CASSFGDQPQHF
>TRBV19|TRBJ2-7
CASSSGTYEQYF
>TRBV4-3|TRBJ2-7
CASSRDRGLPYEQYF
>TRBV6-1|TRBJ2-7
CASRQGWYEQYF
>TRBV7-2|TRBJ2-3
CASSLGLRPDTQYF
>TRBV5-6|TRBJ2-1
CASRRADTVQFF
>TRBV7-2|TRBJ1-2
CASSFTGTGDYGYTF
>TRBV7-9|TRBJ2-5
CASSLLAGETQYF
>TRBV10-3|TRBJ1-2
CAISVVDSYGYTF
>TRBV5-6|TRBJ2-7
CASSSRTANYEQYF
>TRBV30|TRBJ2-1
CAWRGDRVDGVGRQFF
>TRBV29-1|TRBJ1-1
CSVDRNTEAFF
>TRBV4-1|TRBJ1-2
CASSLGTGVDGYTF
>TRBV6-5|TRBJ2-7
CASSRAGFSYEQYF
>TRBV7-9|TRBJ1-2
CASSPQGQLFSYGYTF
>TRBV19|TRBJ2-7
CASSFAGGTYEQYF
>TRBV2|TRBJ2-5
CASRGQKQETQYF
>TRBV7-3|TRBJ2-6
CASSPGQKISGANVLTF
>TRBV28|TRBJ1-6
CASTSPGTVSPLHF
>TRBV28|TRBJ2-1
CASSRRAPYNEQFF
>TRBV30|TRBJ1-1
CAWRGRTGIMNTEAFF
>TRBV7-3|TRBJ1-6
CASSPLQVVNSPLHF
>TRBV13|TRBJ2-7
CASSPGLAYEQYF
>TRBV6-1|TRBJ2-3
CASTQALDMQYF
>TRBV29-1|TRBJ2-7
CSVARGQPYEQYF
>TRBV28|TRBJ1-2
CASSLGGIGADGYTF
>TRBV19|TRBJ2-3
CASTPWQGGVDTQYF
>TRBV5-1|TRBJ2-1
CASSLNGGPDNEQFF
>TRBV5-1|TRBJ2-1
CASSLSILADSYNEQFF
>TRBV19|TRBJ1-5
CASDRALSNQPQHF
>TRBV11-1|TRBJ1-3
CASSSRGQSSSGNTIYF
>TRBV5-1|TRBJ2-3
CASQADRRYSTQYF
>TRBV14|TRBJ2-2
CASSQVVAGELFF
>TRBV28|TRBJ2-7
CASSLPRDLEQYF
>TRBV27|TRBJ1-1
CASRGGHGTEAFF